What follows describes a single TCR beta chain. The antigen remains undetermined. These data belong to a study of cytomegalovirus exposure and HLA in healthy donors. Whole-study findings and limits: The Asian-associated ancestry cluster reportedly had fewer N-insertions than the approximately 610-donor mean in a later analysis. The sole available immune exposure information was CMV serostatus. What a later analysis showed was that several of the most significant clusters appeared linked to common viral pathogens. While the bulk of TCR sequences proved rare, some public TCRs turned up in many donors.

The PCR had 60 Vbeta and 13 Jbeta primers. Data came from immunoSEQ multiplex PCR; TCRdb stores just in-frame clones and leaves some out. In the table there are around 120,000 clones, about 63% of which are singletons. What was sequenced was PBMCs. The receptor's source is a man younger than 40 in good health and CMV-seropositive.

The CDR3: CASSLTGLGYEQYF. The CDR3 coding sequence is TGCGCCAGCAGCTTGACGGGACTAGGCTACGAGCAGTACTTC. The chain has TRBV5-1 and TRBJ2-7, with 8 bases lining up with TRBD2. The CDR3 loop spans 14 amino acids. Trimming cost V 1 base and J 3 bases; bases outside gene matches: 3. Germline values: CDR1 SGHRS, CDR2 YFSETQ.